The rows below give T cell receptor beta chains drawn from one sample of a study of early T cells in non-severe SARS-CoV-2 infection. Using its own MiXCR run on the 5' RACE reads, TCRdb lists one record per CDR3 protein. The table has under 95,000 distinct CDR3 sequences, approximately 12% seen once. What was sequenced was whole blood. These TCRs come from an adult who was a healthcare worker with PCR-confirmed SARS-CoV-2 infection or an uninfected control (not recorded which). Both conserved end residues are part of each CDR3. A D gene is named only where the DNA matches it firmly. Clone size, where shown, is once, few, many, or a class for clones that have expanded.

v_call	d_call	j_call	clone_size	cdr3_aa	cdr3_nt
TRBV20-1	-	TRBJ2-1	-	CSVSGTTYNEQFF	TGCAGTGTGTCCGGGACAACCTACAATGAGCAGTTCTTC
TRBV7-3	-	TRBJ2-7	few	CASSLTGGATYEQYF	TGTGCCAGCAGCTTAACCGGCGGGGCAACCTACGAGCAGTACTTC
TRBV28	-	TRBJ2-4	many	CASSAAQGHGKQKLQYF	TGTGCCAGCAGCGCCGCGCAGGGACACGGTAAACAAAAACTTCAGTACTTC
TRBV3-1	TRBD2	TRBJ2-7	-	CASSRQGTSGPYAQYF	TGTGCCAGCAGTCGTCAAGGGACTAGCGGCCCCTACGCGCAGTACTTC
TRBV5-6	-	TRBJ1-1	-	CASSSRYTEAFF	TGTGCCAGCAGCTCCAGGTACACTGAAGCTTTCTTT
TRBV7-8	-	TRBJ2-5	-	CASSLIGISGSQETQYF	TGTGCCAGCAGCCTCATCGGGATTAGCGGTAGCCAAGAGACCCAGTACTTC
TRBV7-9	-	TRBJ2-1	many	CASSHNAGTSEQFF	TGTGCCAGCAGCCATAATGCGGGGACCTCTGAGCAGTTCTTC
TRBV28	TRBD2	TRBJ2-4	many	CASSLRGGNIQYF	TGTGCCAGCAGTTTACGGGGGGGAAACATTCAGTACTTC
TRBV3-1	-	TRBJ1-5	-	CASSQDRVAPQHF	TGTGCCAGCAGCCAAGATCGTGTCGCGCCCCAGCATTTT
TRBV21-1	-	TRBJ2-7	many	CASSISELGLAGVYEQYF	TGTGCCAGCAGCATCAGCGAACTGGGACTAGCGGGAGTCTACGAGCAGTACTTC
TRBV20-1	TRBD2	TRBJ2-7	many	CSATPGLADSKGEEQYF	TGCAGTGCTACCCCGGGACTAGCGGATTCAAAGGGAGAGGAGCAGTACTTC
TRBV28	-	TRBJ1-1	-	CASSWGGANTEAFF	TGTGCCAGCAGTTGGGGGGGGGCGAACACTGAAGCTTTCTTT
TRBV19	TRBD2	TRBJ2-1	few	CASELSGGAPRLNEQFF	TGTGCCAGTGAGCTTAGCGGGGGAGCCCCTCGGTTAAATGAGCAGTTCTTC
TRBV9	-	TRBJ2-2	few	CASSVGPGRGTGELFF	TGTGCCAGCAGCGTAGGGCCCGGACGCGGGACCGGGGAGCTGTTTTTT
TRBV12-3/TRBV12-4	-	TRBJ1-1	many	CASSLPGTAFF	TGTGCCAGCAGTTTGCCCGGGACAGCTTTCTTT
TRBV29-1	-	TRBJ1-1	-	CSVSDMNTEAFF	TGCAGCGTTAGCGATATGAACACTGAAGCTTTCTTT
TRBV6-6	TRBD2	TRBJ2-7	-	CASSSRGGQGEQYF	TGTGCCAGCAGTTCCCGCGGGGGGCAAGGGGAGCAGTACTTC
TRBV10-3	-	TRBJ1-1	few	CAISESFVQANTEAFF	TGTGCCATCAGTGAGTCGTTCGTACAGGCGAACACTGAAGCTTTCTTT
TRBV9	-	TRBJ1-2	-	CASGSSLNYGYTF	TGTGCCAGCGGGAGCTCGCTTAACTATGGCTACACCTTC
TRBV5-1	TRBD2	TRBJ2-1	many	CASSPSGSSYNEQFF	TGCGCCAGCAGCCCCAGCGGGAGCTCCTACAATGAGCAGTTCTTC
TRBV7-9	-	TRBJ1-1	few	CASSLARVGTEAFF	TGTGCCAGCAGCTTAGCCAGGGTTGGCACTGAAGCTTTCTTT
TRBV6-5	TRBD1	TRBJ2-7	-	CASSPLSSTGAYEQYF	TGTGCCAGCAGCCCCCTCTCCTCTACAGGGGCCTACGAGCAGTACTTC
TRBV7-9	-	TRBJ2-7	-	CASSPGQGGSYEQYF	TGTGCCAGCAGCCCCGGACAGGGAGGGTCGTACGAGCAGTACTTC
TRBV14	TRBD2	TRBJ2-2	-	CASSQGTSGVPGELFF	TGTGCCAGCAGCCAAGGGACTAGCGGGGTCCCCGGGGAGCTGTTTTTT
TRBV4-1	TRBD1	TRBJ1-1	many	CASSPQRTGLMTFF	TGCGCCAGCAGCCCCCAACGGACAGGGCTAATGACTTTCTTT
TRBV29-1	TRBD1	TRBJ2-3	-	CSVSRTGDTQYF	TGCAGCGTTAGTCGGACAGGAGATACGCAGTATTTT
TRBV12-3/TRBV12-4	TRBD2	TRBJ2-1	-	CASSLPGLADNEQFF	TGTGCCAGCAGTCTACCGGGACTAGCGGACAATGAGCAGTTCTTC
TRBV5-1	TRBD1	TRBJ2-6	many	CASSLRPGTGTGANVLTF	TGCGCCAGCAGCTTACGTCCCGGGACAGGTACTGGGGCCAACGTCCTGACTTTC
TRBV28	-	TRBJ2-1	-	CASSSLAGYNEQFF	TGTGCCAGCAGTTCCCTGGCGGGATACAATGAGCAGTTCTTC
TRBV20-1	-	TRBJ2-7	few	CSALGEPSSYSYEQYF	TGCAGTGCTCTGGGGGAGCCTAGCTCTTACTCCTACGAGCAGTACTTC
TRBV2	TRBD2	TRBJ2-3	-	CASRGGRVDTQYF	TGTGCCAGCAGAGGCGGGAGGGTAGATACGCAGTATTTT
TRBV28	TRBD1	TRBJ1-5	-	CASSLLGQGSNQPQHF	TGTGCCAGCAGTTTATTAGGACAGGGAAGCAATCAGCCCCAGCATTTT
TRBV27	TRBD1	TRBJ1-6	few	CASRLTGQATINSPLHF	TGTGCCAGCAGGCTCACGGGACAGGCAACCATCAATTCACCCCTCCACTTT